One sample yielded the 29 T cell receptor beta chains listed below, sequenced in a study of cytomegalovirus exposure and HLA in healthy donors. The primer mix had 60 Vbeta and 13 Jbeta primers. The assay was immunoSEQ multiplex PCR, and TCRdb's table has in-frame clones only and misses some. The table has under 110,000 clones, roughly 82% seen once. Material: PBMCs. All receptors derive from a man aged 50 to 59 in good health and CMV-seronegative.

The chain employs TRBV20-1 and TRBJ2-5; TRBD1 is a possible D gene (5 bases). Germline CDR1 DFQATT, CDR2 SNEGSKA (reference sequence). The CDR3 extends over 11 amino acids. V was cut by 5 bases and J by 5 bases, with 9 bases left in between. The CDR3 sequence: CSAHRTETQYF. In DNA, the CDR3 is TGCAGTGCTCACAGGACCGAGACCCAGTACTTC.

The chain employs TRBV30 and TRBJ2-6; TRBD1 agrees at 7 bases. CDR3 length: 16 residues. Per germline, CDR1 GTSNPN and CDR2 SVGIG (reference sequence). The V segment lost 3 bases and the J segment 0 bases; nucleotides outside the gene matches: 5. Here the CDR3 reads CAWRRRGFSGANVLTF. The CDR3 DNA reads as TGTGCCTGGAGGCGCAGGGGGTTCTCTGGGGCCAACGTCCTGACTTTC.

The chain links TRBV7-2 to TRBJ2-1; TRBD2 matches at 12 bases. There are 16 residues in the CDR3. The germline V gene encodes CDR1 SGHTA and CDR2 FQGNSA. V gave up 4 bases and J gave up 8 bases; unmatched junction bases: 9. CDR3 residues: CASSSSSGGAAYEQFF. The CDR3 DNA is TGTGCCAGCAGCTCGTCTAGCGGGGGGGCGGCCTATGAGCAGTTCTTC.

This chain uses TRBV18 with TRBJ2-2; D is possibly TRBD2 (5 bases). The CDR3 contains 14 residues. Germline V gene lookup returns CDR1 KGHSH and CDR2 LQKENI. Trimming shortened V by 3 bases and J by 6 bases, and 11 bases separated the two germline ends. This CDR3 reads CASSPAEEAGELFF. The CDR3 DNA sequence: TGTGCCAGCTCACCGGCGGAGGAGGCCGGGGAGCTGTTTTTT. Full variable domain (remainder filled in from reference TRBV18 and TRBJ2-2): NAGVMQNPRHLVRRRGQEARLRCSPMKGHSHVYWYRQLPEEGLKFMVYLQKENIIDESGMPKERFSAEFPKEGPSILRIQQVVRGDSAAYFCASSPAEEAGELFFGEGSRLTVL.

This chain connects TRBV27 to TRBJ2-1; D possibly corresponds to TRBD2 (5 bases). From germline, CDR1 is MNHEY and CDR2 SMNVEV (reference sequence). The CDR3 has 16 residues. V lost 2 bases, J lost 7 bases, and 18 bases lay in between. CDR3 sequence (DNA): TGTGCCAGCAGTTTAATTGGATATCGGGGTTTGAATGAGCAGTTCTTC. This sequence encodes CASSLIGYRGLNEQFF.

This chain joins TRBV11-2 and TRBJ2-2; maybe TRBD1 (6 bases). V gave up 5 bases and J gave up 6 bases, with 13 bases separating them. There are 14 residues in the CDR3. Germline assignment: CDR1 SGHAT and CDR2 FQNNGV. CDR3 DNA: TGTGCCAGCAGCCCGTACAGGGAATCCGGGGAGCTGTTTTTT. It is translated as CASSPYRESGELFF.

J is TRBJ1-3 and V is TRBV6-6; D ambiguous. CDR1 is MNHNY, CDR2 SVGAGI, per germline (reference sequence). CDR3 length: 12 residues. The V end lost 4 bases, the J end lost 4 bases, and 5 bases lay between the germline ends. The CDR3 protein is CASSLTGNTIYF. CDR3 DNA sequence: TGTGCCAGCAGTTTGACAGGAAACACCATATATTTT.

J is TRBJ2-3 and V is TRBV29-1; D gene ambiguous. CDR1 is SQVTM and CDR2 is ANQGSEA in the germline V gene. V was shortened by 0 bases and J by 2 bases, with 12 bases between the two germline ends. The CDR3 contains 15 residues. This CDR3 is CSVEEAEYSTDTQYF. The CDR3 coding sequence is TGCAGCGTTGAAGAGGCGGAATACTCCACAGATACGCAGTATTTT.

The V call is TRBV7-9, the J call TRBJ1-2; D unresolved. The CDR3 is made up of 15 amino acids. Trimming pared 1 base from V and 5 bases from J, leaving 14 bases between. Germline V lookup: CDR1 SEHNR, CDR2 FQNEAQ (reference sequence). The CDR3 DNA sequence: TGTGCCAGCAGCTTAGGGTTGGAGGGTAAATATGGCTACACCTTC. Protein product: CASSLGLEGKYGYTF.

This clone has only a few counts. This chain joins TRBV5-6 and TRBJ2-1, with 11 bases that match TRBD2. The CDR3 is 19 residues long. Trimming removed 1 base from V and 0 bases from J; junction bases left unmatched: 9. CDR1 and CDR2 from the germline V gene are SGHDT and YYEEEE. The CDR3 DNA follows: TGTGCCAGCAGCTTGATACTAGCGGGGGCCTTAAGCTCCTACAATGAGCAGTTCTTC. Protein sequence: CASSLILAGALSSYNEQFF.

The chain carries TRBV30 and TRBJ1-4; D gene uncertain. Germline V lookup: CDR1 GTSNPN, CDR2 SVGIG (reference sequence). V was cut by 0 bases and J by 6 bases, with 14 bases left in between. This CDR3 contains 15 residues. The CDR3 nucleotides read TGTGCCTGGAGTGTACCCAGTACCCCATATGAAAAACTGTTTTTT. Residues: CAWSVPSTPYEKLFF.

The CDR3 DNA reads as TGCGCCAGCAGCCCTACAGGGGGGGGATACACAGATACGCAGTATTTT. Amino acids: CASSPTGGGYTDTQYF. The chain couples TRBV5-1 to TRBJ2-3, with D maybe TRBD1 (8 bases). V was shortened by 4 bases and J by 2 bases, with 17 bases between the two germline ends. This CDR3 has 16 residues. CDR1 and CDR2 from the germline V gene are SGHRS and YFSETQ.

This chain connects TRBV19 to TRBJ2-2; D is unresolved. The V end was cut by 5 bases, the J end by 2 bases, with 3 bases between. Germline V gene data show CDR1 as LNHDA and CDR2 as SQIVND (reference sequence). This CDR3 has 12 amino acids. The CDR3 sequence: CASSLNTGELFF. Here the CDR3 DNA reads TGTGCCAGTAGTCTTAACACCGGGGAGCTGTTTTTT. Together with reference TRBV19 and TRBJ2-2, the CDR3 gives the full variable domain: DGGITQSPKYLFRKEGQNVTLSCEQNLNHDAMYWYRQDPGQGLRLIYYSQIVNDFQKGDIAEGYSVSREKKESFPLTVTSAQKNPTAFYLCASSLNTGELFFGEGSRLTVL.

The V call is TRBV15, the J call TRBJ1-2; a weak D match, TRBD1 (6 bases). The CDR3 contains 13 residues. CDR1 is LNHNV and CDR2 is YYDKDF in the germline V gene (reference sequence). V lost 8 bases to trimming and J lost 4 bases, with 14 bases between them. The CDR3 reads CATRAQGTYGYTF. Written as DNA, the CDR3 is TGTGCCACCCGGGCCCAGGGGACCTATGGCTACACCTTC.

This clone was seen once. The genes are TRBV6-5 and TRBJ2-1, with TRBD2 identical over 8 bases. CDR1 and CDR2 (germline): MNHEY, SVGAGI. V was clipped by 6 bases and J by 0 bases; unmatched bases: 4. The CDR3 consists of 15 residues. For the CDR3, the DNA is TGTGCCAGCAGGAGCGGGGGCGGCTCCTACAATGAGCAGTTCTTC. This gives the protein CASRSGGGSYNEQFF.

In DNA form, the CDR3 reads TGTGCCAGCAGAACGGCGACAGGGCACAACACTGAAGCTTTCTTT. Its protein is CASRTATGHNTEAFF. The chain joins TRBV27 to TRBJ1-1; TRBD1 agrees at 7 bases. V was pared by 6 bases and J by 2 bases, with 9 bases of the junction left unmatched. Germline assignment: CDR1 MNHEY and CDR2 SMNVEV (reference sequence). This CDR3 has 15 residues.

A note on this clone: Other DNA sequences in the same sample also yield this CDR3. This rearrangement joins TRBV5-1 to TRBJ2-7; TRBD2 might be the D (5 bases). The CDR3 is 18 amino acids. Germline-derived CDR1 and CDR2 are SGHRS and YFSETQ. The CDR3 bases are TGCGCCAGCAGCTTGGCCCGAGGAGGTCAAGTAACCTCCTATGAGCAGTACGTC. This codes for CASSLARGGQVTSYEQYV.

The CDR3: CATGRGDFNEKLFF. The CDR3 DNA follows: TGTGCCACCGGTCGGGGGGACTTCAATGAAAAACTGTTTTTT. The genes are TRBV6-1 and TRBJ1-4; D is perhaps TRBD1 (5 bases). V shed 10 bases and J shed 5 bases, with 17 bases lying between them. Germline assignment: CDR1 MNHNS and CDR2 SASEGT. The CDR3 contains 14 residues.

The gene calls are TRBV7-2 and TRBJ1-2; no firm D call. The CDR3 length is 13 residues. The germline V gene encodes CDR1 SGHTA and CDR2 FQGNSA. V was cut by 1 base and J by 7 bases, with 10 bases left in between. The CDR3 sequence is CASSLVRGFGYTF. The CDR3 DNA reads TGTGCCAGCAGCTTAGTTCGAGGGTTTGGCTACACCTTC.

This sequence joins TRBV11-1 and TRBJ1-6; a possible D gene is TRBD1 (6 bases). Deletions cut 2 bases from V and 10 bases from J, with 12 bases between. From germline, CDR1 is SGHAT and CDR2 FQDESV (reference sequence). This CDR3 has 14 amino acids. The CDR3 spells CASSLQGLESPLHF. CDR3 DNA sequence: TGTGCCAGCAGCTTACAGGGGCTAGAGTCACCCCTCCACTTT.

The rearrangement uses TRBV14 and TRBJ2-3; the match to TRBD1 covers 8 bases. In germline, CDR1 is SGHDN, CDR2 FVKESK. V lost 6 bases to trimming and J lost 3 bases; unmatched junction nucleotides: 5. This CDR3 has 14 amino acids. CDR3 amino acids: CASRRQGLTDTQYF. CDR3 coding DNA: TGTGCCAGCAGACGACAGGGGCTTACAGATACGCAGTATTTT.

V usage is TRBV28 and J usage is TRBJ1-2; D gene uncertain. Germline V gives CDR1 MDHEN, CDR2 SYDVKM. This CDR3 region has 12 residues. V gave up 3 bases and J gave up 4 bases, with 6 bases separating them. CDR3 coding DNA: TGTGCCAGCAGTTTGGTTAGCTATGGCTACACCTTC. Protein product: CASSLVSYGYTF.

V and J are TRBV5-4 and TRBJ2-6; D is undetermined. The V end was cut by 0 bases, the J end by 0 bases, with 4 bases between. There are 15 residues in the CDR3. CDR1 and CDR2 (germline): SGHNT, YYREEE (reference sequence). CDR3 sequence: CASSLGLSGANVLTF. The CDR3 region has the DNA TGTGCCAGCAGCTTGGGACTCTCTGGGGCCAACGTCCTGACTTTC.

The chain joins TRBV6-5 to TRBJ1-5; D is ambiguous. CDR1 is MNHEY and CDR2 is SVGAGI in the germline V gene. V was trimmed by 4 bases and J by 6 bases, leaving 10 bases between them. The CDR3 is 13 residues long. CDR3 protein: CASSSGSRQPQHF. CDR3 sequence (DNA): TGTGCCAGCAGTTCGGGGTCTCGTCAGCCCCAGCATTTT.

This chain links TRBV29-1 with TRBJ1-2, with a weak D call TRBD1 (5 bases). The CDR3 is made up of 14 amino acids. Germline lookup yields CDR1 SQVTM and CDR2 ANQGSEA. V lost 0 bases, J lost 7 bases, and 15 bases lay in between. The CDR3 bases are TGCAGCGTTGAAGATCGTCAGGGAATTGGTGGCTACACCTTC. Protein: CSVEDRQGIGGYTF. The variable domain in full, with the rest retrieved from reference TRBV29-1 and TRBJ1-2, is SAVISQKPSRDICQRGTSLTIQCQVDSQVTMMFWYRQQPGQSLTLIATANQGSEATYESGFVIDKFPISRPNLTFSTLTVSNMSPEDSSIYLCSVEDRQGIGGYTFGSGTRLTVV.

V and J are TRBV7-9 and TRBJ2-7, with TRBD1 as a possible D gene (6 bases). V was trimmed by 0 bases and J by 5 bases, leaving 11 bases between them. The CDR3 length is 14 residues. CDR1 and CDR2 (germline): SEHNR, FQNEAQ (reference sequence). As DNA, the CDR3 is TGTGCCAGCAGCTTAGCGGGACATATCAACGAGCAGTACGTC. Translating it yields CASSLAGHINEQYV.

The chain combines TRBV11-2 with TRBJ2-7; 7 bases align to TRBD1. The V segment lost 2 bases and the J segment 3 bases; nucleotides outside the gene matches: 4. CDR1 is SGHAT and CDR2 is FQNNGV in the germline V gene. The CDR3 contains 14 residues. The CDR3, as DNA: TGTGCCAGCAGCTTATCAAGGGACAGCTACGAGCAGTACTTC. It is translated as CASSLSRDSYEQYF.

The sample holds a few counts of this clone. V and J are TRBV19 and TRBJ1-1; D is possibly TRBD1 (5 bases). The CDR3 is made up of 14 amino acids. CDR1 and CDR2 (germline): LNHDA, SQIVND (reference sequence). V was pared by 7 bases and J by 4 bases, with 16 bases between. CDR3 coding DNA: TGTGCCAGTACCCCTAGGGTCGGGGGCACTGAAGCTTTCTTT. This sequence encodes CASTPRVGGTEAFF.

The chain uses TRBV2 and TRBJ2-3, with 12 bases that match TRBD2. The V gene end was trimmed by 6 bases and the J gene end by 4 bases; junction bases not matched to a gene: 5. This CDR3 comprises 15 residues. Germline V gene data show CDR1 as SNHLY and CDR2 as FYNNEI. The CDR3 here is CASRALAGGPDTQYF. The CDR3 nucleotides read TGTGCCAGCAGGGCACTAGCGGGGGGACCAGATACGCAGTATTTT.